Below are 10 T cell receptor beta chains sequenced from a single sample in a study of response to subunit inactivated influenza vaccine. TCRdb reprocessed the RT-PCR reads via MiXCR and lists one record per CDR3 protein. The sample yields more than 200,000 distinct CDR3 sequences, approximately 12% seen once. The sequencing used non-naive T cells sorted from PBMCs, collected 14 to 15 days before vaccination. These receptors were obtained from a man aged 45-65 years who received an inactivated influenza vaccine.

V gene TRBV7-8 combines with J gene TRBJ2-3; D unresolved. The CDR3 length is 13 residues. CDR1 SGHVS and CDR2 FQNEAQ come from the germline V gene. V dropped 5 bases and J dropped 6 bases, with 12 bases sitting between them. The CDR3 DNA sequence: TGTGCCAGCAGCCATCGAACTTACGATACGCAGTATTTT. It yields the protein CASSHRTYDTQYF. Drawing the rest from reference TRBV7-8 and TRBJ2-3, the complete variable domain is GAGVSQSPRYKVAKRGQDVALRCDPISGHVSLFWYQQALGQGPEFLTYFQNEAQLDKSGLPSDRFFAERPEGSVSTLKIQRTQQEDSAVYLCASSHRTYDTQYFGPGTRLTVL.

This CDR3 reads CASSSGGEGEQYF. CDR3 nucleotide sequence: TGTGCCAGCAGCTCTGGGGGCGAGGGGGAGCAGTACTTC. The chain is built from TRBV11-2 and TRBJ2-7, with D perhaps matching TRBD1 (6 bases). The CDR3 loop spans 13 amino acids. Germline CDR1 is SGHAT and CDR2 is FQNNGV. Trimming took off 4 bases at V and 7 bases at J, with 14 bases between the two ends.

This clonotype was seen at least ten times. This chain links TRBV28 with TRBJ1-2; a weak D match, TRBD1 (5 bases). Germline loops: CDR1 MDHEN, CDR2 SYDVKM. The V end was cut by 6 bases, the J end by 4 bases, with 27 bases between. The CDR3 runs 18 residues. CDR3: CASRNHLKKDKESYGYTF. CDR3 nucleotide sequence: TGTGCCAGCAGAAACCACCTAAAGAAGGACAAGGAGAGCTATGGCTACACCTTC.

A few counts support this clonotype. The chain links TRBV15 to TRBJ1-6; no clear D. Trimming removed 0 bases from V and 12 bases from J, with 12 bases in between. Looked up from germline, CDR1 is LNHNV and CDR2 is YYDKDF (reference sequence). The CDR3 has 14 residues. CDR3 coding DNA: TGTGCCACCAGCAGAGATGGGCAGGATTTACCCCTCCACTTT. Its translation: CATSRDGQDLPLHF.

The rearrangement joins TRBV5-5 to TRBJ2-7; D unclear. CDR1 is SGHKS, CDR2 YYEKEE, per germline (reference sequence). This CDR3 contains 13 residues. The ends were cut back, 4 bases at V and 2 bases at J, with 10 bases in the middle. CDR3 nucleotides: TGTGCCAGCAGCGCCCGGGCGCCCTACGAGCAGTACTTC. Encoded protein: CASSARAPYEQYF.

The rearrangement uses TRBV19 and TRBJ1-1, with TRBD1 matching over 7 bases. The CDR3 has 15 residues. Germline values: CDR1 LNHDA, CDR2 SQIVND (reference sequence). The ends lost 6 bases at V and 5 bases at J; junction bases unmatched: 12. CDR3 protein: CASRLPQGRGTEAFF. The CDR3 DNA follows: TGTGCCAGTAGACTTCCACAGGGGAGAGGTACTGAAGCTTTCTTT.

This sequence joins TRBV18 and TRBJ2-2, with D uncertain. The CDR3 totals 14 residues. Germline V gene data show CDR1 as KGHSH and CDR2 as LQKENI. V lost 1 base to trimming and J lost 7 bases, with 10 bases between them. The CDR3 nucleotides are TGTGCCAGCTCACCACGGTTTGCAGGCGGGGAGCTGTTTTTT. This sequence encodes CASSPRFAGGELFF.

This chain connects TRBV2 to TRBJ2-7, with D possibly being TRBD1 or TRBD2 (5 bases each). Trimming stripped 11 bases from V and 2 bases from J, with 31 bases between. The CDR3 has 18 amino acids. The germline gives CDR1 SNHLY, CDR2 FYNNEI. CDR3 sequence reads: CALWASWGSGLRPYEQYF. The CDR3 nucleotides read TGTGCCCTCTGGGCTTCCTGGGGGTCCGGGCTTCGACCCTACGAGCAGTACTTC. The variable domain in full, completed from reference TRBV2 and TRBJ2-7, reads EPEVTQTPSHQVTQMGQEVILRCVPISNHLYFYWYRQILGQKVEFLVSFYNNEISEKSEIFDDQFSVERPDGSNFTLKIRSTKLEDSAMYFCALWASWGSGLRPYEQYFGPGTRLTVT.

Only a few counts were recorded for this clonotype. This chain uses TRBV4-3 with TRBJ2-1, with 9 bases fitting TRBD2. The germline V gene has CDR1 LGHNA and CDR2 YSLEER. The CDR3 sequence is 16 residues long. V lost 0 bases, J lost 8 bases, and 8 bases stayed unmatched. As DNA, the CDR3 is TGCGCCAGCAGCCAAGATCAGGCGGGAGGGTTCTATGAGCAGTTCTTC. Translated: CASSQDQAGGFYEQFF.

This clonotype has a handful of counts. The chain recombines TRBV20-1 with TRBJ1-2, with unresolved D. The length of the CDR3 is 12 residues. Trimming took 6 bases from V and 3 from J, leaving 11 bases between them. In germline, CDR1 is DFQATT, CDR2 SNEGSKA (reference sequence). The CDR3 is CSAAVGYYGYTF. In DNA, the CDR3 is TGCAGTGCCGCAGTCGGTTACTATGGCTACACCTTC.